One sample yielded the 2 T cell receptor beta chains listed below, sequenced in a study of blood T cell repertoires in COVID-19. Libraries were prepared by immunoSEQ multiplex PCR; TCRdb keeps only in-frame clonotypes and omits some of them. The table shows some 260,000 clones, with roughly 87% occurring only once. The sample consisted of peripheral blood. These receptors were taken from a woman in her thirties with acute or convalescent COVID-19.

The CDR3 DNA reads TGTGCCAGCAGTTTCGACGGGAAGCATGGCTACACCTTC. It specifies CASSFDGKHGYTF. J is TRBJ1-2 and V is TRBV6-2 or TRBV6-3, with D unclear. The germline V gene encodes CDR1 MNHEY and CDR2 SVGEGT. The CDR3 spans 13 residues. V lost 4 bases to trimming and J lost 6 bases, with 12 bases between them.

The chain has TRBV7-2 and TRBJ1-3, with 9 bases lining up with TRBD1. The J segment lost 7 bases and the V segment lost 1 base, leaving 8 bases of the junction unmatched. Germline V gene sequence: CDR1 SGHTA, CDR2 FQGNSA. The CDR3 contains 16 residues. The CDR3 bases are TGTGCCAGCAGCTTAGGGGACAGGGTATGGAGGAACACCATATATTTT. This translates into CASSLGDRVWRNTIYF.